These 8 T cell receptor beta chains were all obtained from the same sample, sequenced in a study of T cell responses to AZD1222 COVID-19 vaccine. Generated by immunoSEQ multiplex PCR, the TCRdb table keeps only in-frame clones and is missing some. The data show 100,000 to 130,000 clones, 90% to 95% seen once. The sequences come from peripheral blood, collected on day 0 of AZD1222 vaccination. All receptors come from an adult in good health.

The chain links TRBV18 to TRBJ1-1; possibly TRBD1 for D (5 bases). The V gene's germline CDR1 is KGHSH and CDR2 LQKENI. Trimming took off 5 bases at V and 2 bases at J, with 9 bases between the two ends. The CDR3 loop spans 13 amino acids. The CDR3 DNA reads TGTGCCAGCTCAACAGACAGCAACACTGAAGCTTTCTTT. Protein: CASSTDSNTEAFF.

The chain carries TRBV5-5 and TRBJ1-5, with 9 bases identical to TRBD1. V was clipped by 0 bases and J by 7 bases; unmatched bases: 2. This CDR3 comprises 14 residues. The V gene's germline CDR1 is SGHKS and CDR2 YYEKEE (reference sequence). The CDR3 DNA follows: TGTGCCAGCAGCTTGGGACAGGGGGAACAGCCCCAGCATTTT. This sequence encodes CASSLGQGEQPQHF. The whole variable domain, filled in from reference TRBV5-5 and TRBJ1-5, reads DAGVTQSPTHLIKTRGQQVTLRCSPISGHKSVSWYQQVLGQGPQFIFQYYEKEERGRGNFPDRFSARQFPNYSSELNVNALLLGDSALYLCASSLGQGEQPQHFGDGTRLSIL.

This chain joins TRBV7-9 and TRBJ2-7; TRBD1 agrees at 8 bases. This CDR3 region has 14 residues. The germline CDR1 and CDR2 sequences are SEHNR and FQNEAQ (reference sequence). Trimming cost V 6 bases and J 1 base; bases outside gene matches: 5. DNA for the CDR3: TGTGCCAGCAGTCAGGGGGCCGTTTCCTACGAGCAGTACTTC. Protein sequence: CASSQGAVSYEQYF.

The V and J genes are TRBV27 and TRBJ2-1; 9 bases agree with TRBD2. In germline, CDR1 is MNHEY, CDR2 SMNVEV (reference sequence). The ends lost 5 bases at V and 5 bases at J; junction bases unmatched: 4. The CDR3 has 14 amino acids. The CDR3 sequence is CASSGTSRHNEQFF. In DNA form, the CDR3 reads TGTGCCAGCAGTGGGACTAGCAGGCACAATGAGCAGTTCTTC.

The chain combines TRBV5-1 with TRBJ2-3; 15 bases match TRBD2. Germline-derived CDR1 and CDR2 are SGHRS and YFSETQ. Trimming cost V 4 bases and J 5 bases; bases outside gene matches: 5. The CDR3 contains 16 residues. As DNA, the CDR3 is TGCGCCAGCAGCACCCGGACTAGCGGGGGGGTAGATACGCAGTATTTT. As protein: CASSTRTSGGVDTQYF.

The genes are TRBV6-2 or TRBV6-3 and TRBJ2-7; D ambiguous. The CDR3 is 13 residues long. V was trimmed by 5 bases and J by 1 base, leaving 9 bases between them. CDR1 MNHEY and CDR2 SVGEGT come from the germline V gene. The CDR3 sequence: CASSKGGSYEQYF. As DNA, the CDR3 is TGTGCCAGCAGTAAAGGTGGGTCCTACGAGCAGTACTTC.

The gene calls are TRBV7-8 and TRBJ2-1, with no clear D. CDR1 is SGHVS and CDR2 is FQNEAQ in the germline V gene. V gave up 1 base and J gave up 8 bases, with 12 bases separating them. The CDR3 extends over 14 amino acids. This CDR3 is CASSLGRLMDEQFF. The CDR3 DNA is TGTGCCAGCAGCTTAGGGCGGTTGATGGATGAGCAGTTCTTC.

This clone was recorded a few times. The chain carries TRBV6-2 or TRBV6-3 and TRBJ2-2; maybe TRBD1 (5 bases). Trimming stripped 0 bases from V and 0 bases from J, with 5 bases between. The CDR3 spans 15 residues. Germline values: CDR1 MNHEY, CDR2 SVGEGT. The CDR3 here is CASSYSDTNTGELFF. DNA for the CDR3: TGTGCCAGCAGTTACTCGGACACGAACACCGGGGAGCTGTTTTTT.